Following are 30 T cell receptor beta chains from one sample sequenced in a study of shared clonotypes between healthy human individuals. This table comes from immunoSEQ multiplex PCR, and its TCRdb copy is limited to in-frame clones, with some not included. The sample lists around 2,000,000 clones, 85% to 95% occurring once. CD45RO-negative, CCR7-selected cells formed the naive CD8 fraction, which excluded terminally differentiated effector memory CD45RA+ cells. The source material was naive CD8+ T cells from PBMCs. These receptors were obtained from a man between 18 and 35 years old in good health. Some clones in this sample may be carry-over from other donors' samples.

The table lists this clone with a few counts. The chain joins TRBV7-2 to TRBJ1-3; D call uncertain. The CDR3 totals 15 residues. The V end lost 5 bases, the J end lost 4 bases, and 15 bases lay between the germline ends. Germline values: CDR1 SGHTA, CDR2 FQGNSA. The DNA for the CDR3 is TGTGCCAGCAGCATGGGTCGGTTAAGCGGAAACACCATATATTTT. This sequence encodes CASSMGRLSGNTIYF.

This clone came up a few times. V gene TRBV7-9 combines with J gene TRBJ1-2; D call uncertain. Germline V gene data show CDR1 as SEHNR and CDR2 as FQNEAQ (reference sequence). The germline V and J ends were trimmed by 10 bases and 2 bases, with 17 bases remaining between them. The CDR3 has 14 residues. Written as DNA, the CDR3 is TGTGCCACCAACGGTCTTCAACCCAACTATGGCTACACCTTC. Its translation: CATNGLQPNYGYTF. Full variable domain (remainder filled in from reference TRBV7-9 and TRBJ1-2): DTGVSQNPRHKITKRGQNVTFRCDPISEHNRLYWYRQTLGQGPEFLTYFQNEAQLEKSRLLSDRFSAERPKGSFSTLEIQRTEQGDSAMYLCATNGLQPNYGYTFGSGTRLTVV.

The chain couples TRBV7-8 to TRBJ2-5; D may match TRBD1 or TRBD2 (5 bases each). CDR3 length: 16 residues. Germline lookup yields CDR1 SGHVS and CDR2 FQNEAQ. Trimming cost V 2 bases and J 2 bases, with 15 bases left between them. The CDR3 DNA reads TGTGCCAGCAGCTTACACCCAGGGACCCTGCAAGAGACCCAGTACTTC. It codes for CASSLHPGTLQETQYF.

This clone has a single count. V and J are TRBV6-1 and TRBJ2-1; 10 bases map to TRBD1. Looked up from germline, CDR1 is MNHNS and CDR2 is SASEGT. The CDR3 runs to 19 residues. V dropped 3 bases and J dropped 3; count of bases not matched to a gene: 14. CDR3 bases: TGTGCCAGCAGTGATCCAGGGACAGGGGTCATTACGCTCTACAATGAGCAGTTCTTC. Translation: CASSDPGTGVITLYNEQFF.

This clone has only one observation. The chain recombines TRBV6-6 with TRBJ1-2; no clear D. There are 15 residues in the CDR3. V was trimmed by 0 bases and J by 2 bases, leaving 10 bases between them. Germline V lookup: CDR1 MNHNY, CDR2 SVGAGI (reference sequence). CDR3 sequence (DNA): TGTGCCAGCAGTTACTCGCCAGAGCTAAACTATGGCTACACCTTC. Translated: CASSYSPELNYGYTF.

The chain joins TRBV29-1 to TRBJ1-2; 10 positions match TRBD1. The CDR3 runs 16 residues. The junction had 6 bases not matched to a gene; V was cut back by 0 bases and J by 2 bases. Germline loops: CDR1 SQVTM, CDR2 ANQGSEA. CDR3 protein: CSVEEGTGAANYGYTF. Written as DNA, the CDR3 is TGCAGCGTTGAAGAGGGGACAGGGGCGGCCAACTATGGCTACACCTTC. The complete variable domain, with remaining parts taken from reference TRBV29-1 and TRBJ1-2, reads SAVISQKPSRDICQRGTSLTIQCQVDSQVTMMFWYRQQPGQSLTLIATANQGSEATYESGFVIDKFPISRPNLTFSTLTVSNMSPEDSSIYLCSVEEGTGAANYGYTFGSGTRLTVV.

V usage is TRBV30 and J usage is TRBJ2-7, with 8 bases matching TRBD2. Germline CDR1 and CDR2: GTSNPN and SVGIG (reference sequence). The CDR3 has 14 residues. J lost 6 bases, V lost 8 bases, and 15 bases had no gene match. The CDR3 loop is CAGSLGAGAPEQYF. CDR3 DNA sequence: TGTGCCGGGTCCTTAGGAGCGGGAGCCCCCGAGCAGTACTTC.

This chain links TRBV27 with TRBJ2-7; possibly TRBD2 for D (7 bases). V lost 3 bases and J lost 0, with 12 bases in between. The CDR3 runs to 15 residues. CDR1 is MNHEY and CDR2 is SMNVEV in the germline V gene (reference sequence). Written as DNA, the CDR3 is TGTGCCAGCAGTTTTTCCCGGGGGGCCTCCTACGAGCAGTACTTC. This sequence encodes CASSFSRGASYEQYF.

This chain joins TRBV28 and TRBJ2-3; the D gene could be TRBD1 or TRBD2 (5 bases each). This CDR3 is 13 amino acids long. The V end was cut by 4 bases, the J end by 4 bases, with 9 bases between. Germline V lookup: CDR1 MDHEN, CDR2 SYDVKM. CDR3: CASSWDVADTQYF. CDR3 nucleotide sequence: TGTGCCAGCAGTTGGGACGTTGCAGATACGCAGTATTTT. Complete variable domain (other parts from reference TRBV28 and TRBJ2-3): DVKVTQSSRYLVKRTGEKVFLECVQDMDHENMFWYRQDPGLGLRLIYFSYDVKMKEKGDIPEGYSVSREKKERFSLILESASTNQTSMYLCASSWDVADTQYFGPGTRLTVL.

This chain joins TRBV27 and TRBJ2-5; D gene uncertain. The germline V gene encodes CDR1 MNHEY and CDR2 SMNVEV (reference sequence). This CDR3 contains 14 residues. V gave up 5 bases and J gave up 5 bases, with 15 bases separating them. Here the CDR3 reads CASSPGPARETQYF. DNA of the CDR3: TGTGCCAGCAGTCCGGGCCCCGCACGGGAGACCCAGTACTTC.

The sample holds one count of this clone. J is TRBJ2-3 and V is TRBV30, with D unclear. This CDR3 is built from 12 residues. The germline V gene has CDR1 GTSNPN and CDR2 SVGIG (reference sequence). V lost 3 bases and J 9 bases, leaving 13 bases between the germline ends. The CDR3 region has the DNA TGTGCCTGGAGGGGATTGGCATTGACGCAGTATTTT. Protein sequence: CAWRGLALTQYF.

V is TRBV5-1 and J is TRBJ2-3; 12 nucleotides match TRBD2. The CDR3 runs to 17 residues. Germline-derived CDR1 and CDR2 are SGHRS and YFSETQ. V shed 6 bases, J shed 3 bases, and the junction held 11 bases outside the gene matches. The CDR3 loop is CASTMYPTSGRTDTQYF. CDR3 sequence (DNA): TGCGCCAGCACAATGTACCCGACTAGCGGGAGAACAGATACGCAGTATTTT.

The genes are TRBV11-2 and TRBJ2-5, with D perhaps matching TRBD1 or TRBD2 (5 bases each). V was cut by 4 bases and J by 5 bases, with 14 bases left in between. Germline assignment: CDR1 SGHAT and CDR2 FQNNGV. This CDR3 comprises 14 residues. CDR3 protein: CASSSLGWGETQYF. The CDR3 nucleotides read TGTGCCAGCAGCTCCCTCGGTTGGGGGGAGACCCAGTACTTC.

This chain uses TRBV19 with TRBJ1-2, with no clear D. There are 13 residues in the CDR3. Germline CDR1 is LNHDA and CDR2 is SQIVND (reference sequence). For the CDR3, the DNA is TGTGTCTCAGGAGATTCTAGGACCTATGGCTACACCTTC. Amino acid sequence: CVSGDSRTYGYTF.

V and J are TRBV27 and TRBJ1-2; tentative D call: TRBD1 (6 bases). The CDR3 extends over 17 amino acids. Germline V gene sequence: CDR1 MNHEY, CDR2 SMNVEV (reference sequence). The V end was cut by 3 bases, the J end by 4 bases, with 21 bases between. Here the CDR3 reads CASSFRGRGTLTYGYTF. CDR3 in DNA: TGTGCCAGCAGTTTCCGGGGCAGGGGAACTCTCACCTATGGCTACACCTTC.

The chain has TRBV4-3 and TRBJ2-7, with 8 bases lining up with TRBD2. Germline CDR1 is LGHNA and CDR2 is YSLEER. This CDR3 contains 15 residues. The ends lost 0 bases at V and 3 bases at J; junction bases unmatched: 4. Here the CDR3 reads CASSQDRTSFYEQYF. CDR3 bases: TGCGCCAGCAGCCAAGATCGGACTAGCTTCTACGAGCAGTACTTC.

This chain uses TRBV7-9 with TRBJ1-3; D is unresolved. The V gene lost 3 bases and the J gene lost 0 bases, with 6 bases spanning the gap. CDR1 is SEHNR, CDR2 FQNEAQ, per germline (reference sequence). This CDR3 is 14 amino acids long. The CDR3 region has the DNA TGTGCCAGCAGCTTCGAGATCTCTGGAAACACCATATATTTT. Translation: CASSFEISGNTIYF.

The gene calls are TRBV14 and TRBJ2-7; the D gene is possibly TRBD2 (5 bases). This CDR3 contains 14 residues. Germline V gene sequence: CDR1 SGHDN, CDR2 FVKESK. Trimming took 3 bases from V and 0 from J, leaving 9 bases between them. The CDR3 DNA sequence: TGTGCCAGCAGCCATTCTGGACTCTCCTACGAGCAGTACTTC. Encoded protein: CASSHSGLSYEQYF.

The rearrangement uses TRBV27 and TRBJ2-2, with 7 bases aligning to TRBD1. In germline, CDR1 is MNHEY, CDR2 SMNVEV (reference sequence). The CDR3 extends over 15 amino acids. The V and J ends lost 10 bases and 2 bases, in that order; junction bases with no gene match: 10. CDR3 in DNA: TGTGCCACCCATGGCCGGGACAGAAACACCGGGGAGCTGTTTTTT. Amino acids: CATHGRDRNTGELFF.

The chain is built from TRBV5-8 and TRBJ2-2; no definite D call. Germline assignment: CDR1 SGHTS and CDR2 YDEGEE. Trimming stripped 1 base from V and 4 bases from J, with 11 bases between. The CDR3 covers 15 residues. CDR3 protein: CASSLYGVATGELFF. The DNA of the CDR3 is TGTGCCAGCAGCTTGTATGGTGTGGCCACCGGGGAGCTGTTTTTT.

The chain is built from TRBV19 and TRBJ2-7; the match to TRBD2 covers 10 bases. The CDR3 covers 18 residues. Unmatched junction bases numbered 16, after V lost 7 bases and J lost 1 base. Germline CDR1 LNHDA, CDR2 SQIVND (reference sequence). The DNA of the CDR3 is TGTGCCAGTACAAAAGATAGGACTAGCGGCTACCAATCCTACGAGCAGTACTTC. This codes for CASTKDRTSGYQSYEQYF.

Only one count was recorded for this clone. CDR3 in amino acids: CSVIPSGRRYEQYF. In DNA, the CDR3 is TGCAGCGTTATCCCTAGCGGGAGGCGCTACGAGCAGTACTTC. The chain recombines TRBV29-1 with TRBJ2-7, with 11 bases matching TRBD2. This CDR3 is 14 amino acids long. CDR1 is SQVTM, CDR2 ANQGSEA, per germline. V lost 5 bases to trimming and J lost 3 bases; unmatched junction nucleotides: 6.

The chain joins TRBV10-1 to TRBJ1-1; 7 positions agree with TRBD1. CDR1 and CDR2 from the germline V gene are WNHNN and SYGVQD (reference sequence). The V segment lost 6 bases and the J segment 11 bases; nucleotides outside the gene matches: 15. The CDR3 loop spans 14 amino acids. The CDR3 loop reads CASSPDRVRFEAFF. CDR3 sequence (DNA): TGCGCCAGCAGCCCTGACAGGGTCCGATTCGAGGCTTTCTTT.

This chain uses TRBV19 with TRBJ2-7, with 9 bases lining up with TRBD1. CDR1 is LNHDA and CDR2 is SQIVND in the germline V gene (reference sequence). The V and J ends lost 6 bases and 5 bases, in that order; junction bases with no gene match: 5. The CDR3 is 13 amino acids. Here the CDR3 DNA reads TGTGCCAGTAGCGTTGGGACAGGGAACGAGCAGTACTTC. Translated, it gives CASSVGTGNEQYF.

V usage is TRBV5-6 and J usage is TRBJ2-7, with a tentative D call TRBD1 (6 bases). Germline V gives CDR1 SGHDT, CDR2 YYEEEE. Between the trimmed V and J ends, which lost 4 bases and 2 bases, there was a span of 10 bases. The length of the CDR3 is 13 residues. The CDR3, as DNA: TGTGCCAGCAGCGCGGCAGGGGCCTACGAGCAGTACTTC. Protein: CASSAAGAYEQYF.

This clone was observed a single time. This chain connects TRBV11-2 to TRBJ2-1; either TRBD1 or TRBD2 may fit D (5 bases each). Deletions cut 4 bases from V and 0 bases from J, with 13 bases between. CDR1 and CDR2 (germline): SGHAT, FQNNGV. The CDR3 runs to 16 residues. The CDR3 nucleotides are TGTGCCAGCAGCTCCCGGGACCATAGCTCCTACAATGAGCAGTTCTTC. As protein: CASSSRDHSSYNEQFF.

Details on this clone: The same CDR3 arises from other DNA sequences in this sample as well. The chain carries TRBV9 and TRBJ2-1; D possibly corresponds to TRBD2 (5 bases). Germline V gives CDR1 SGDLS, CDR2 YYNGEE. CDR3 size: 15 residues. Between the trimmed V and J ends, which lost 2 bases and 4 bases, there was a span of 13 bases. The CDR3 is CASSVEGGVYNEQFF. The CDR3 DNA is TGTGCCAGCAGCGTGGAAGGAGGTGTGTACAATGAGCAGTTCTTC. Based on the CDR3 plus reference TRBV9 and TRBJ2-1, the full variable domain is DSGVTQTPKHLITATGQRVTLRCSPRSGDLSVYWYQQSLDQGLQFLIQYYNGEERAKGNILERFSAQQFPDLHSELNLSSLELGDSALYFCASSVEGGVYNEQFFGPGTRLTVL.

The chain uses TRBV11-2 and TRBJ2-7; weak D call: TRBD1 (6 bases). Germline CDR1 SGHAT, CDR2 FQNNGV. The CDR3 runs to 17 residues. Trimming pared 1 base from V and 0 bases from J, leaving 16 bases between. CDR3 in DNA: TGTGCCAGCAGCTTAGGGCCAGGGCAGGGGAGCTCCTACGAGCAGTACTTC. This encodes CASSLGPGQGSSYEQYF.

This chain joins TRBV28 and TRBJ2-7, with D possibly TRBD2 on 5 matching bases. The germline V gene encodes CDR1 MDHEN and CDR2 SYDVKM. V shed 10 bases and J shed 1 base, with 14 bases lying between them. CDR3 size: 13 residues. The CDR3 sequence is CATGMGISYEQYF. The CDR3 DNA reads TGTGCCACCGGGATGGGCATATCCTACGAGCAGTACTTC. The variable domain in full, completed from reference TRBV28 and TRBJ2-7, reads DVKVTQSSRYLVKRTGEKVFLECVQDMDHENMFWYRQDPGLGLRLIYFSYDVKMKEKGDIPEGYSVSREKKERFSLILESASTNQTSMYLCATGMGISYEQYFGPGTRLTVT.

This rearrangement joins TRBV5-6 to TRBJ1-2; D is uncertain. This CDR3 region has 19 residues. Germline V gene lookup returns CDR1 SGHDT and CDR2 YYEEEE. Between the trimmed V and J ends, which lost 4 bases and 6 bases, there was a span of 31 bases. The CDR3 region is CASSPPRERQTSLSDGYTF. As DNA, the CDR3 is TGTGCCAGCAGCCCCCCCCGTGAGAGGCAGACTTCTTTGTCGGATGGCTACACCTTC.